This T cell receptor beta chain was sequenced during a study of T cell repertoires in cytomegalovirus infection. The overall study: TCR beta signatures that were public indicated CMV infection and matching HLA type.

Ten or more counts support this clonotype. The antigen remains unidentified. Broader study findings: Clonotypes of TCR beta that were HLA-C-restricted and CMV-specific dominated the ex vivo response. Of the TCR beta families, the public ones yielded a cumulative frequency that identified carriers of CMV plus the relevant HLA.

TCRdb independently ran MiXCR on the reads; one entry per CDR3 protein. The sample comprises under 350,000 distinct CDR3 sequences, 8% to 10% of which are singletons, and 3.5% to 4.5% rests with the top ten. Sample: PBMCs. This TCR derives from a human donor in good health (CMV status not recorded). Some clones in this sample may be carry-over from other donors' samples.

CDR3 bases: TGTGCCAGCAGCAATGACAGGGAGAACTATGGCTACACCTTC. Translated: CASSNDRENYGYTF. J is TRBJ1-2 and V is TRBV7-2; 7 nucleotides line up with TRBD1. Germline V CDR1 and CDR2: SGHTA, FQGNSA. CDR3 size: 14 residues. V gave up 5 bases and J gave up 2 bases; unmatched junction bases: 5.